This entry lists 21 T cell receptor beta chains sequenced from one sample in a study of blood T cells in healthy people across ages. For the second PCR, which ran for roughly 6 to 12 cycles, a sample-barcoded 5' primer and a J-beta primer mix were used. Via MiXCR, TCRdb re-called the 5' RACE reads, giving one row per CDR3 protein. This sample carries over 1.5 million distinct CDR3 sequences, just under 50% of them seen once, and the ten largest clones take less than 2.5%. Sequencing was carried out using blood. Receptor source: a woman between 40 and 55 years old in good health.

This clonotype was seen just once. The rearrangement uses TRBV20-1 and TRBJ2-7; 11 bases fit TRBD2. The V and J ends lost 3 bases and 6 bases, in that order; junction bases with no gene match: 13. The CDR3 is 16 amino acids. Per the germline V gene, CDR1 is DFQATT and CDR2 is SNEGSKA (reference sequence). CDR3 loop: CSASLVAGGLKSEQYF. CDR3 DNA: TGCAGTGCTAGTCTCGTAGCGGGGGGGCTAAAGTCCGAGCAGTACTTC.

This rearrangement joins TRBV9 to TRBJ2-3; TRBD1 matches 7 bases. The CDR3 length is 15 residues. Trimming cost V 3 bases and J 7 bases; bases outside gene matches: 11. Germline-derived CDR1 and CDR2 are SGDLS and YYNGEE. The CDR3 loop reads CASSATQGIRHTQYF. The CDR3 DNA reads TGTGCCAGCAGCGCCACACAGGGGATACGGCATACGCAGTATTTT.

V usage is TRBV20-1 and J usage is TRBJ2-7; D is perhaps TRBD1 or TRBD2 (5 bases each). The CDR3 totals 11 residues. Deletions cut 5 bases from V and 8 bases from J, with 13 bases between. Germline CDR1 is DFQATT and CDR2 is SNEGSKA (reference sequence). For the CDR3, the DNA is TGCAGTGCTTTGACCGGGACCAAGCAGTACTTC. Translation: CSALTGTKQYF.

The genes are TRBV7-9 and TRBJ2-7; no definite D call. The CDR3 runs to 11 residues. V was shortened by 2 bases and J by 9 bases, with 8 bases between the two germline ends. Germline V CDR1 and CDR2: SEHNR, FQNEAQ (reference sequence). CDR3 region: CASSLSSRQYF. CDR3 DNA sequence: TGTGCCAGCAGCTTAAGTTCTAGGCAGTACTTC.

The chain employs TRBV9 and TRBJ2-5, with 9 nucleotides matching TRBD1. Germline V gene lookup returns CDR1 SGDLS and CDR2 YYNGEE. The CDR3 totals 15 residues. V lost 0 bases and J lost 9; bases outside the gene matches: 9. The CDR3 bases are TGTGCCAGCAGCGTAGAGGGGACAGGGCTCGCGGCCCAGTACTTC. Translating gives CASSVEGTGLAAQYF.

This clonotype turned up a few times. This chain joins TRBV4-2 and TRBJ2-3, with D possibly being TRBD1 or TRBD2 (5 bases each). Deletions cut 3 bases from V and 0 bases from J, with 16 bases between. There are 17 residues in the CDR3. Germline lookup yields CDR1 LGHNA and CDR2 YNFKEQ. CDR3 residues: CASSQNPSGRSTDTQYF. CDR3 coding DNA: TGTGCCAGCAGCCAGAATCCCTCGGGACGGAGCACAGATACGCAGTATTTT.

The DNA for the CDR3 is TGTGCCAGCAGCCCTACTAGCGGGGTGTCCGGAACGCAGTATTTT. Amino acids: CASSPTSGVSGTQYF. This chain joins TRBV11-2 and TRBJ2-3, with 10 nucleotides matching TRBD2. This CDR3 is built from 15 residues. The V and J ends lost 5 bases and 9 bases, in that order; junction bases with no gene match: 11. CDR1 SGHAT and CDR2 FQNNGV come from the germline V gene.

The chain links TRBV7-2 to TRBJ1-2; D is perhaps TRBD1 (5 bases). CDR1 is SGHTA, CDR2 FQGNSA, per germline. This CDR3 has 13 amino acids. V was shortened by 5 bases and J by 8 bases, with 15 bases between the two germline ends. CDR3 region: CASSLSSRGGYTF. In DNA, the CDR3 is TGTGCCAGCAGCCTCTCCTCGCGGGGCGGCTACACCTTC. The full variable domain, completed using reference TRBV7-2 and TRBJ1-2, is GAGVSQSPSNKVTEKGKDVELRCDPISGHTALYWYRQSLGQGLEFLIYFQGNSAPDKSGLPSDRFSAERTGGSVSTLTIQRTQQEDSAVYLCASSLSSRGGYTFGSGTRLTVV.

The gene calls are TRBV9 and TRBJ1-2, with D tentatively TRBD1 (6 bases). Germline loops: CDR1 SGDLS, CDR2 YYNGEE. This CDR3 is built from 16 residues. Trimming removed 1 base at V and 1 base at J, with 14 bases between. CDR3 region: CASSVPDRTVNYGYTF. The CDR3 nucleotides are TGTGCCAGCAGCGTACCGGACCGGACAGTTAACTATGGCTACACCTTC.

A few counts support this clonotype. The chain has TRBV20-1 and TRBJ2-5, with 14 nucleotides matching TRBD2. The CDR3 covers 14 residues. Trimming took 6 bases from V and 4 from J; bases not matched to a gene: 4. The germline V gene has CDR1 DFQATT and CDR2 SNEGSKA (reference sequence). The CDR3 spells CSAGTSGGRETQYF. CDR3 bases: TGCAGTGCAGGGACTAGCGGGGGTAGAGAGACCCAGTACTTC.

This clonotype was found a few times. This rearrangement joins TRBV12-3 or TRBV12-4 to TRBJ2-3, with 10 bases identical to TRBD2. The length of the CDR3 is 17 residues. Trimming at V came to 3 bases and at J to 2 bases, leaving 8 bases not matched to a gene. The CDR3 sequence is CASSFPSSGGPTDTQYF. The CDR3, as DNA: TGTGCCAGCAGTTTTCCGTCTAGCGGGGGTCCCACAGATACGCAGTATTTT.

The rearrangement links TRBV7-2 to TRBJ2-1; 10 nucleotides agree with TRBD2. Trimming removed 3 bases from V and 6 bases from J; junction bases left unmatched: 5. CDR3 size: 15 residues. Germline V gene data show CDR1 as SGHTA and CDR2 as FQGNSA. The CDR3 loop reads CASSFGLAAFNEQFF. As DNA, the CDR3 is TGTGCCAGCAGCTTCGGACTAGCGGCCTTCAATGAGCAGTTCTTC.

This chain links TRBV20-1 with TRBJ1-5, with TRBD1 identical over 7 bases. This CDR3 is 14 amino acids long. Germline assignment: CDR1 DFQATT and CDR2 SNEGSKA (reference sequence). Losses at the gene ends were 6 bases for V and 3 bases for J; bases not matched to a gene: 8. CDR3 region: CSASRDSHNQPQHF. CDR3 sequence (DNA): TGCAGTGCCAGCCGGGACAGCCACAATCAGCCCCAGCATTTT.

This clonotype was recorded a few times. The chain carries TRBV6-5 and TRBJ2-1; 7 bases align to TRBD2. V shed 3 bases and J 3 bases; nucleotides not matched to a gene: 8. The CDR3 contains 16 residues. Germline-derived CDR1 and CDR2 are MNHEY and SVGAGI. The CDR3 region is CASSYRSRTSYNEQFF. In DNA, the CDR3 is TGTGCCAGCAGTTATAGGTCTCGGACTAGCTACAATGAGCAGTTCTTC.

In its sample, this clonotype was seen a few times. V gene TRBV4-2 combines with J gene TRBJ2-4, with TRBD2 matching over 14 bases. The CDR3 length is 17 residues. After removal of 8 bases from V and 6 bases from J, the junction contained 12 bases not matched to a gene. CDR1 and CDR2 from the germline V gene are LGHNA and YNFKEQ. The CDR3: CASARGQGTSGGNIQYF. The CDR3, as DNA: TGTGCCAGCGCCCGGGGACAAGGGACTAGCGGGGGAAACATTCAGTACTTC.

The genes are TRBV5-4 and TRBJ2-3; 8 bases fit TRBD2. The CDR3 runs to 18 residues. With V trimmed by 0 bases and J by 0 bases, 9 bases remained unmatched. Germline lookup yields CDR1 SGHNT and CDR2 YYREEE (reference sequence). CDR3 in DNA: TGTGCCAGCAGCTTGGCCGTTTTCGCGGGGGGAAGCACAGATACGCAGTATTTT. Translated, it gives CASSLAVFAGGSTDTQYF.

CDR3 region: CASSLYGGALNSPLHF. CDR3 nucleotide sequence: TGTGCCAGCAGTTTATACGGGGGCGCGTTGAATTCACCCCTCCACTTT. The V gene is TRBV27, the J gene TRBJ1-6; possible D gene TRBD1, 6 bases. V was trimmed by 1 base and J by 7 bases, leaving 14 bases between them. Germline V gene sequence: CDR1 MNHEY, CDR2 SMNVEV (reference sequence). This CDR3 has 16 residues.

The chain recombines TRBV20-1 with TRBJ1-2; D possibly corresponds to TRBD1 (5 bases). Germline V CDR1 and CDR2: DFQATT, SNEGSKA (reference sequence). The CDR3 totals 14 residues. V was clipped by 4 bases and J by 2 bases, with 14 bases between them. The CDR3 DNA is TGCAGTGCTAAAAACAGGATTAGAAACTATGGCTACACCTTC. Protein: CSAKNRIRNYGYTF.

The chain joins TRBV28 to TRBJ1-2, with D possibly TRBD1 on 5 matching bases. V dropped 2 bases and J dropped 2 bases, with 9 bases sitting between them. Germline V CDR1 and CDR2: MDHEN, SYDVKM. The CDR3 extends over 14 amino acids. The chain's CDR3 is CASSLTGRNYGYTF. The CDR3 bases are TGTGCCAGCAGTTTAACGGGACGAAACTATGGCTACACCTTC.

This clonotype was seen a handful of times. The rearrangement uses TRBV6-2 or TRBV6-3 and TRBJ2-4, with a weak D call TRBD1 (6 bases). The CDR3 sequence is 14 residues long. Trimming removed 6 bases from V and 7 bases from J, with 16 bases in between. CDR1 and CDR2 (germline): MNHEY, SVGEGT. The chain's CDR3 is CASRGTSRGNIQYF. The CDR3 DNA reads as TGTGCCAGCAGAGGGACATCAAGGGGGAACATTCAGTACTTC.

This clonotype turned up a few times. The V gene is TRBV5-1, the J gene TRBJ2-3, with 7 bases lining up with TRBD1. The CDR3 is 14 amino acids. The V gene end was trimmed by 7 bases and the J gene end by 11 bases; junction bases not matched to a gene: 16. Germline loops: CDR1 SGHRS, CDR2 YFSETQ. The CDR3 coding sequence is TGCGCCAGCCGCCCGGAGACAGGGCCAATGAAGCAGTATTTT. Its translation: CASRPETGPMKQYF.